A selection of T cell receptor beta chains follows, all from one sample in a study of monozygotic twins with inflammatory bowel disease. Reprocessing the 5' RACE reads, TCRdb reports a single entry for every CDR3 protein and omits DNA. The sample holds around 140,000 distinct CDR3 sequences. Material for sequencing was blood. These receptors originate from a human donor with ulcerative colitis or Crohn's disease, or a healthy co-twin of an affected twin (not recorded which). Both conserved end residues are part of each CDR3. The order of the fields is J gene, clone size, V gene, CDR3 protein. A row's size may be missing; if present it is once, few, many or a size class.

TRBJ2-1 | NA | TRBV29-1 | CSSPGRGRNEQFF
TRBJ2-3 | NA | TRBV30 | CAGSARDEGTQYF
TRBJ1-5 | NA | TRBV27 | CASSVQGAQPQHF
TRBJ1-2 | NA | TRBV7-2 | CASSLEGTVYGYTF
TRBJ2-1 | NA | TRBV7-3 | CASSSSGTPSSYNEQFF
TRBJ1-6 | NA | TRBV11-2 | CASSSGGATLSSYNSPLHF
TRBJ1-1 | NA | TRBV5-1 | CASSLVSPMNTEAFF
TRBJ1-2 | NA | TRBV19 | CASVEQGLIYGYTF
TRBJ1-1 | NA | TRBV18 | CASSSLTADGTEAFF
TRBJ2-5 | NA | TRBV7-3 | CASSLQGTQETQYF
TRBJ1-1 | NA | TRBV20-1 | CSASPPGGAGTEAFF
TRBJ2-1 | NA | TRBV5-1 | CASSPELAGYNEQFF
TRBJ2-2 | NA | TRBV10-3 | CAISVLESSILNTGELFF
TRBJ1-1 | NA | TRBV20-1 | CSAKEPVMNTEAFF
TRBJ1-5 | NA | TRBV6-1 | CASSESGTYVWPQHF
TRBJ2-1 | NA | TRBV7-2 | CASSERSWTYNEQFF
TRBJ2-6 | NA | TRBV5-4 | CASSPQGSGANVLTF
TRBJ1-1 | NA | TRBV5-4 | CASSLVGREAFF
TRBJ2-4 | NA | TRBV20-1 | CSARDRTLAKNIQYF
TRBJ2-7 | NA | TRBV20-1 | CSAAGQGVVGEQYF
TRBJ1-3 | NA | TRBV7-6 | CASSLDGGRSGNTIYF
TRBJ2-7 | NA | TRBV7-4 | CASSRWDRSYEQYF
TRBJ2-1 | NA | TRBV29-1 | CSGRTSGSRSNEQFF
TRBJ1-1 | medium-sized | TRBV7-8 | CASSQLGLLAEAFF
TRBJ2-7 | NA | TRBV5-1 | CASSWGGSSYEQYF
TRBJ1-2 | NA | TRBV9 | CASSVDYRDSYGYTF
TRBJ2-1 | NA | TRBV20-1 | CSATTSGRAGSSYNEQFF